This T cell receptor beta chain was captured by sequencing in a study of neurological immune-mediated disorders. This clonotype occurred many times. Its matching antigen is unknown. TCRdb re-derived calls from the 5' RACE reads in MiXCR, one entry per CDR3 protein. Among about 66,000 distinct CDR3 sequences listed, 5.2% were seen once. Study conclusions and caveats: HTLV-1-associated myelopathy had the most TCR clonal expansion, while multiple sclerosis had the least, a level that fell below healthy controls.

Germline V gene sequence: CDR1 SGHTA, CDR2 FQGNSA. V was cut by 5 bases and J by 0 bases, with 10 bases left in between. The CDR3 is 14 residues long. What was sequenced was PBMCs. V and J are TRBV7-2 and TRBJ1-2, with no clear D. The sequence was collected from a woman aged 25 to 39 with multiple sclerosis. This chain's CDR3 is CASSPRTANYGYTF. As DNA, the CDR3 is TGTGCCAGCAGCCCGAGGACGGCTAACTATGGCTACACCTTC.